This is a list of T cell receptor beta chains from one sample in a study of CD8 T cells in ankylosing spondylitis. Each CDR3 protein is one row after TCRdb ran MiXCR on the 5' RACE reads. The sample consists of a few hundred thousand distinct CDR3 sequences, 10% of them appearing once. The specimen sequenced was blood, either unsorted or a sorted T cell fraction (not recorded which). Every receptor here comes from a male donor with ankylosing spondylitis or in good health (not recorded which). The CDR3 runs from the conserved cysteine through the conserved F or W. D genes are given only for firm matches.

TRBV7-3	-	TRBJ1-1	CASSPQGQGTEAFF
TRBV7-8	-	TRBJ2-7	CASREHSASYEQYF
TRBV3-1	-	TRBJ2-2	CASKRGPSTGELFF
TRBV7-3	-	TRBJ2-7	CASSLVGTNEQYF
TRBV3-1	TRBD2	TRBJ2-5	CACSQESYGGGSQETQYF
TRBV12-3/TRBV12-4	TRBD2	TRBJ2-3	CASSFLSGAGDTQYF
TRBV5-6	-	TRBJ2-3	CASSLWQGKTDTQYF
TRBV10-3	TRBD2	TRBJ2-5	CAISDTSGLAETQYF
TRBV9	TRBD2	TRBJ2-5	CASSLAGGSQGTQYF
TRBV29-1	-	TRBJ2-7	CSVEDSGLGSYEQYF
TRBV28	TRBD2	TRBJ2-3	CASSIAGGRSDTQYF
TRBV20-1	-	TRBJ2-5	CSVLGVQETQYF
TRBV27	-	TRBJ1-5	CASRLLGGAGQPQHF